This TCR beta chain was recovered during a study of monozygotic twins with inflammatory bowel disease (dated by TCRdb to between 2019 and 2020). A note on the overall study: A total of approximately 28 monozygotic twin pairs were included in the full study, comprising nine German pairs (four IBD-concordant, five IBD-discordant) and 19 IBD-discordant Danish pairs. Each individual had, on average, about 151 000 unique TCRalpha sequences and 181 000 unique TCRbeta sequences available for analysis. The search for disease-associated traits relied mainly on comparing, within discordant pairs, IBD patients with their genetically identical healthy co-twins. The investigation overall reported the following: No single strong signal or clonotype linked to IBD turned up in the results, so the idea that one exists was not supported. Compared with healthy twins, IBD patients had fewer clonotypes in common with other individuals, a difference most pronounced in patients showing signs of disease activity. The analysis was unable to tell apart different T cell subtypes. Because patients received different immunosuppressive treatments, the repertoires may have picked up extra background noise and variability between individuals. Repertoire similarity did not differ between concordant and discordant twins, possibly due to limited statistical power. Measured by the inverse Simpson index, TCRbeta repertoire diversity was lower in IBD patients than in their healthy co-twins.

The germline V gene provides CDR1 SGDLS and CDR2 YYNGEE. Counted from cysteine to phenylalanine, this CDR3 has 16 amino acids. Only the protein sequence is given. The method behind the library was 5' RACE. The input for every TCR library was roughly 3.5 ug of total RNA. For each sample, cDNA synthesis was carried out in eight separate reactions using SMARTScribe reverse transcriptase. During cDNA synthesis, unique molecular identifiers containing a 6-nucleotide sample barcode were introduced by template switching. TCRalpha and TCRbeta cDNA was amplified by two nested PCRs of about 15 and 9 cycles, with bead purification after each PCR. Before amplification, the cDNA was treated with uracil DNA-glycosylase and purified using the QIAquick PCR purification kit. In the second PCR, Illumina TruSeq-compatible adapters and sample-specific barcodes were added. TapeStation and Qubit were used to check library quality and concentration, and 5 ng of each library was pooled. The pooled libraries were sequenced with 2 x 100 bp reads and custom sequencing primers on an Illumina HiSeq2500 single-index Rapid Run. Concerning the study's data processing: MiGEC version 1.2.6 was used for UMI-based consensus assembly to correct PCR and sequencing errors. V(D)J alignment, clonotype assembly and CDR3 extraction were performed with MiXCR version 2.1.1. To normalise gene usage, clonotype sharing and MAIT/NKT TCR abundance, the top 1000, 10 000 and 20 000 clonotypes in each sample were analysed. Diversity was computed as the inverse Simpson index with the vegan R package after downsampling to 27 000 UMIs. Paired Mann-Whitney U tests were applied to discordant twin pairs, with Benjamini-Hochberg correction for multiple testing. TCRdb reprocessed the reads and provides one entry for every CDR3 protein sequence; no DNA is given. Clone size and V and J calls follow TCRdb, not the original study. This sample's table has entries for approximately 150,000 distinct CDR3 sequences. The top ten clonotypes cover roughly 2.5% of the sample.

From each donor, a roughly 2.5 ml peripheral blood sample was collected into PAXgene tubes and stored at -80 degrees C. Without T cell sorting, total RNA was isolated from whole blood using the PAXgene blood miRNA kit on an automated QIAcube. Peripheral blood from monozygotic twin pairs, either concordant or discordant for inflammatory bowel disease, underwent deep TCRalpha and TCRbeta repertoire profiling that used unique molecular barcoding. Smoking habits were recorded for all twin pairs, and individuals were classified as current, former or never smokers. As regards this clonotype: This receptor's antigen is unknown.

The source is a human donor with ulcerative colitis or Crohn's disease, or a healthy co-twin of an affected twin (not recorded which). Sequenced: blood. The chain joins TRBV9 to TRBJ2-7; checking the TCRdb D call of TRBD1 is not possible without DNA. CDR3 sequence: CASSVDPTGKIYEQYF. Reference TRBV9 and TRBJ2-7 genes cover what lies past the CDR3, so the full variable domain is DSGVTQTPKHLITATGQRVTLRCSPRSGDLSVYWYQQSLDQGLQFLIQYYNGEERAKGNILERFSAQQFPDLHSELNLSSLELGDSALYFCASSVDPTGKIYEQYFGPGTRLTVT.